This T cell receptor (beta chain) was recovered during a study of tumor and adjacent non-tumor tissue in lung cancer. For the study at large: The cohort had 12 adenocarcinoma, a couple of squamous cell and 1 small cell patients.

This clonotype was observed many times. The library came from three nested PCR rounds adapted from ARM-PCR protocols. TCRdb redid the calling of the multiplex PCR reads with MiXCR, one entry per CDR3 protein. In the table there are under 100,000 distinct CDR3 sequences, roughly 70% of which are singletons. The template was RNA from unsorted bulk tissue. Between August and November 2014, newly diagnosed, chemotherapy-naive lung cancer patients underwent thoracic surgery in China. Germline V gives CDR1 SGHDN, CDR2 FVKESK. The CDR3 totals 14 residues. The V gene lost 0 bases and the J gene lost 8 bases, with 13 bases spanning the gap.

The sequenced sample consisted of lung tumor tissue. The TCR originated in a woman in her seventies with non-small cell lung cancer. The rearrangement joins TRBV14 to TRBJ1-2; D is unresolved. Here the CDR3 reads CASSQDRGLVGYTF. Written as DNA, the CDR3 is TGTGCCAGCAGCCAAGATCGGGGATTAGTCGGCTACACCTTC.